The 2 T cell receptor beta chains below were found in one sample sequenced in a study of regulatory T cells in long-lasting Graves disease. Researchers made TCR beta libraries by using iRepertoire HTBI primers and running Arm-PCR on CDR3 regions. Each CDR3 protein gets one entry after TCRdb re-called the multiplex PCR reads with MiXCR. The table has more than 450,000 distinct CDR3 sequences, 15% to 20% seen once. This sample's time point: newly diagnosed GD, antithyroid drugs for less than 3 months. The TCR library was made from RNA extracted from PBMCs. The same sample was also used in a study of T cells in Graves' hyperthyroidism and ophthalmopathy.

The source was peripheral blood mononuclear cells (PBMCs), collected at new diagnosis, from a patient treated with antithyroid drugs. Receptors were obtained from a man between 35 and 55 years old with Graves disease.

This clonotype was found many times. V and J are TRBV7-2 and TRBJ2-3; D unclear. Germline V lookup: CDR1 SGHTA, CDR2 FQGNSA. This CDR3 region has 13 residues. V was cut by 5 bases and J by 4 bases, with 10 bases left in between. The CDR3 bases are TGTGCCAGCAGCGCCCTCTATTCAGATACGCAGTATTTT. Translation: CASSALYSDTQYF.

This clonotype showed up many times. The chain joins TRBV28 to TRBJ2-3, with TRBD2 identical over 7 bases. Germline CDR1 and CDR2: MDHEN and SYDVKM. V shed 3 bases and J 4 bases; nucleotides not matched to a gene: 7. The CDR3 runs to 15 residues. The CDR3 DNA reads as TGTGCCAGCAGTTTGGGTGGCGGGAGCCCAGATACGCAGTATTTT. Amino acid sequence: CASSLGGGSPDTQYF.